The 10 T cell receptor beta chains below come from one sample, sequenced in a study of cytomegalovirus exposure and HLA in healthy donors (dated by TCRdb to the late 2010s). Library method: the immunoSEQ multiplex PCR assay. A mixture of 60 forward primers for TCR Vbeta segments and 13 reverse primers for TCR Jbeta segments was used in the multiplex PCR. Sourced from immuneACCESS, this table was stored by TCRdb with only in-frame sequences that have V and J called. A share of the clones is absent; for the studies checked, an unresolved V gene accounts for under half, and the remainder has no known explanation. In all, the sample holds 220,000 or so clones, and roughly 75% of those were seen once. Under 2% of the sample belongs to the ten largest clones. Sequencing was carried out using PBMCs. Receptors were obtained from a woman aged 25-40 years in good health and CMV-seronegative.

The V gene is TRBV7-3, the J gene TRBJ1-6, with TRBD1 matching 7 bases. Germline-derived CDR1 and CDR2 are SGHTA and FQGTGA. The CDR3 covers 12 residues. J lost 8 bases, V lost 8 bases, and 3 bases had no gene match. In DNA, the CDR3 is TGTGCCAGCCGACAGGGCGATTCACCCCTCCACTTT. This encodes CASRQGDSPLHF.

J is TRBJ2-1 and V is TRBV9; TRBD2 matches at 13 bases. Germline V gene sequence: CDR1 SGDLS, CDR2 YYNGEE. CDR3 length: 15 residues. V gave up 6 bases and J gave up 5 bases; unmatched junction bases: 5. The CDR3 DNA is TGTGCCAGCACCCCCGGGACTAGCGGGAACAATGAGCAGTTCTTC. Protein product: CASTPGTSGNNEQFF.

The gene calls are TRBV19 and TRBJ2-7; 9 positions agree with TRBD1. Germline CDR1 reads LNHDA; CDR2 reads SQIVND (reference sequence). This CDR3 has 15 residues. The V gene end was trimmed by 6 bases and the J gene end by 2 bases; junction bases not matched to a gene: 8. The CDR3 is CASRSSGQGPYEQYF. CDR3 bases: TGTGCCAGTAGATCCTCGGGACAGGGACCCTACGAGCAGTACTTC.

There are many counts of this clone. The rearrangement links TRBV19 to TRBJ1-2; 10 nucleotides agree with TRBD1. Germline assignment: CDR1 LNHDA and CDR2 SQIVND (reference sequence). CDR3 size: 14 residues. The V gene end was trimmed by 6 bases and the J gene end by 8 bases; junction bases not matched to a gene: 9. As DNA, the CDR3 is TGTGCCAGTAGGCACAGACAGGGGGCAATCGGCTACACCTTC. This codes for CASRHRQGAIGYTF.

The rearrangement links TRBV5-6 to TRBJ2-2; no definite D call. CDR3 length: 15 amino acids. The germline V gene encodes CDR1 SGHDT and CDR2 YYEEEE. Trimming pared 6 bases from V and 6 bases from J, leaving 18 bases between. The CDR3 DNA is TGTGCCAGCACCACCCTTCCGGTTTTCGCCGGGGAGCTGTTTTTT. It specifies CASTTLPVFAGELFF. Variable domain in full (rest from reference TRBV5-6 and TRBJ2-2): DAGVTQSPTHLIKTRGQQVTLRCSPKSGHDTVSWYQQALGQGPQFIFQYYEEEERQRGNFPDRFSGHQFPNYSSELNVNALLLGDSALYLCASTTLPVFAGELFFGEGSRLTVL.

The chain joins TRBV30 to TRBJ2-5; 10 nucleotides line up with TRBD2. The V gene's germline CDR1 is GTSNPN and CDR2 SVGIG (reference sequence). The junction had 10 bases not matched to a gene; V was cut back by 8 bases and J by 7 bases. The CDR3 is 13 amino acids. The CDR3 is CAGGASGSGTQYF. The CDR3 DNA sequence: TGTGCCGGGGGCGCTAGCGGGAGTGGGACCCAGTACTTC.

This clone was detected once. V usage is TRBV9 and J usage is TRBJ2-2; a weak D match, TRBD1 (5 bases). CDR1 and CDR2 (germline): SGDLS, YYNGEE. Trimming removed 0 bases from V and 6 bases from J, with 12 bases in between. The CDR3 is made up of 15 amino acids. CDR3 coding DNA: TGTGCCAGCAGCGTAGCCCCAGGGTCGGCCGGGGAGCTGTTTTTT. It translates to CASSVAPGSAGELFF.

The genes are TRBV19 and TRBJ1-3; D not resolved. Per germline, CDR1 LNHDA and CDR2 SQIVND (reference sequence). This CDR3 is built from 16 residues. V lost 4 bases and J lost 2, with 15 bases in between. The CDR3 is CASSRRGKGTGNTIYF. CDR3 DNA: TGTGCCAGTAGTAGGAGAGGGAAGGGTACTGGAAACACCATATATTTT.

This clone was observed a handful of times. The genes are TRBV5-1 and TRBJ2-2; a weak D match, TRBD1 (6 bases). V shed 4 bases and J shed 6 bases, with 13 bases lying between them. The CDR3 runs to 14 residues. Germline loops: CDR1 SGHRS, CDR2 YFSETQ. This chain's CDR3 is CASSTRTGSGELFF. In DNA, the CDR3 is TGCGCCAGCAGCACCCGAACAGGGTCCGGGGAGCTGTTTTTT. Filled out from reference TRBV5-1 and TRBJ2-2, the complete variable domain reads KAGVTQTPRYLIKTRGQQVTLSCSPISGHRSVSWYQQTPGQGLQFLFEYFSETQRNKGNFPGRFSGRQFSNSRSEMNVSTLELGDSALYLCASSTRTGSGELFFGEGSRLTVL.

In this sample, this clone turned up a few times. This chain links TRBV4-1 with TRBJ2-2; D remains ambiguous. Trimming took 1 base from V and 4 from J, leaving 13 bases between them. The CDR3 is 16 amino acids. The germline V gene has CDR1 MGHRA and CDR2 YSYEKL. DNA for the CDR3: TGCGCCAGCAGCCAAGTACCCAGGTTGGGCACCGGGGAGCTGTTTTTT. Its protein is CASSQVPRLGTGELFF.